This T cell receptor (beta chain) was obtained from a study of beta chain features in type 1 diabetes (dated 2018 in TCRdb). In the study overall: No differences in mean age, gender distribution, total cell number or subset yield were found between patients and healthy donors. A total of roughly 100 million sorted cells were examined across all samples, and RNA yield correlated strongly with the number of cells per subset. In the study, TCRB repertoires of sorted circulating CD4+ T cell subsets from recently diagnosed type 1 diabetes patients were compared with those of matched healthy donors. Naive and central memory subsets were obtained from all 30 or so donors, but regulatory and stem cell-like memory subsets were isolated from only 8 patients and roughly 8 healthy donors.

The entire isolated RNA was reverse transcribed using the High Capacity cDNA Reverse Transcription Kit, and thus expressed TCRB transcripts were sequenced. Naive, central memory and regulatory T cell samples underwent deep immunoSEQ sequencing, averaging around 3.9 million total reads per sample. Sorted cells were lysed in RLT buffer, and RNA was extracted using DNase-treated RNeasy Micro or Mini kits according to cell number. To prevent cross-contamination, every cell subset was processed on its own, while patient and healthy donor samples were processed together. The immunoSEQ multiplex PCR was used to amplify TCRB sequences from cDNA, yielding 87-bp fragments that span the CDR3 region. The amplicons were sequenced using the Illumina HiSeq platform. As for how the authors treated the data: PCR bias was computationally corrected using synthetic template baselines, reads within Hamming distance 2 were collapsed, and singletons that could not be merged were discarded. By aligning reads against IMGT, V, D and J genes, CDR3 length, and insertions or deletions at six rearrangement sites were assigned. Clonotype counts were normalized to sorted cell number within each subset before computing true diversity and Gini coefficients with the tcR R package. The overlap coefficient, calculated on TCRB nucleotide sequences, was used to quantify repertoire sharing. Out-of-frame TCRB sequences from naive cells were analyzed to stand in for the pre-selection repertoire. Entries here come from immuneACCESS through TCRdb and include only in-frame sequences with V and J called. Some clones fail to appear in such tables; in the studies checked, an unresolved V gene covers under half of the shortfall, and the cause of the remainder is unknown. That table supplies the V and J calls and clone size; D and trimming were determined from the DNA. This sample lists 550,000 to 850,000 clones; roughly 12% were detected once. The ten largest clones take up less than 0.025% of the sample.

Taken from the germline V gene, the CDR1 and CDR2 loops are MGHRA and YSYEKL. The CDR3 holds 15 amino acids from the cysteine to the phenylalanine. Only CDR3 DNA is held: 45 bases, read in frame from base 1. V gives up 4 bases and J gives up 6 bases, and the segment between their germline ends measures 19 bases. Each donor gave one peripheral blood draw, averaging approximately 0.12 L, which was collected into heparinised tubes. Using a panel that included CD45RO, CCR7, CD25, CD127, CD95 and CD27, naive, central memory, regulatory and stem cell-like memory CD4+ T cells were sorted on a BD FACSAria II. Every sorted population had a purity above 95%. PBMCs were isolated immediately by Lymphoprep density gradient centrifugation and stained directly without culture. So that batch effects would be minimized, each experiment stained and sorted samples in pairs, pairing one healthy donor with one patient.

The table lists this clone with a few counts. No cognate antigen has been identified for it. No clone much larger than this one lies a single base away; base qualities are absent. Broad study findings and their caveats: At VDJ recombination sites, type 1 diabetes patients had fewer insertions and more deleted nucleotides, which implies abnormalities in thymic rearrangement. Naive, central memory and regulatory TCRB repertoires appeared to be more similar among patients than among healthy donors. Because cDNA was sequenced instead of genomic DNA, activated cells with high expression could be over-represented, although the groups did not differ in activation or CD3 levels. PCR may preferentially amplify shorter templates, but because patient and control samples were amplified and corrected together, any resulting skew would affect both groups equally. Type 1 diabetes patients showed a moderate but significant shortening of TCRB CDR3 length in all four CD4+ subsets. Because the HLA sub-analyses included only small numbers of individuals, any influence of HLA type on TCRB rearrangement was left unresolved.

Recombination linked TRBV4-1 to TRBJ2-7; the D gene is possibly TRBD2, with 6 bases matching. This sequence originates from a young man with type 1 diabetes. Sequences were obtained from naive CD4+ T cells from blood. Read against the paper, the sample's cell subset or site label means: true naive CD4+ T cells. The CDR3 reads CASSRSLALSVEQYF. The DNA is TGCGCCAGCAGCCGTTCACTAGCTTTGTCTGTCGAGCAGTACTTC.